Below are 3 T cell receptor beta chains sequenced from a single sample in a study of PD-1 blockade in classical Hodgkin lymphoma (dated by TCRdb to the early 2020s). The time point label for this specimen denotes: cycle 4 day 1 (C4D1), after around six weeks of nivolumab. Every trial patient had relapsed after autologous stem cell transplantation, and cohorts A, B and C differed in prior brentuximab vedotin exposure. The method behind the library was the immunoSEQ multiplex PCR assay. TCRdb took over this immuneACCESS table, retaining in-frame rearrangements with V and J assigned. Such tables are incomplete; in checked studies, under half of the missing clones stem from an unresolved V gene, and the remainder is unexplained. The table for this sample lists tens of thousands of clones; approximately 90% of them were counted only once. The ten top clones hold 2.9% of the sample. Sample: peripheral blood mononuclear cells (PBMCs), taken before the fourth cycle of nivolumab. All receptors derive from a human donor with classical Hodgkin lymphoma.

The chain uses TRBV28 and TRBJ1-5; D uncertain. Germline V gene data show CDR1 as MDHEN and CDR2 as SYDVKM. This CDR3 is 12 amino acids long. Deletions cut 1 base from V and 6 bases from J, with 4 bases between. The CDR3 spells CASSLLVQPQHF. CDR3 nucleotides: TGTGCCAGCAGTTTATTGGTTCAGCCCCAGCATTTT.

The chain joins TRBV15 to TRBJ2-3; 11 bases fit TRBD2. This CDR3 is 17 amino acids long. Trimming removed 0 bases from V and 14 bases from J; junction bases left unmatched: 16. Germline V gene data show CDR1 as LNHNV and CDR2 as YYDKDF (reference sequence). The CDR3 spells CATSRDMELAGGPGPYF. The CDR3 DNA reads TGTGCCACCAGCAGAGATATGGAGCTAGCGGGGGGCCCCGGGCCGTATTTT.

The genes are TRBV5-6 and TRBJ2-7; the match to TRBD1 covers 10 bases. Losses at the gene ends were 4 bases for V and 4 bases for J; bases not matched to a gene: 5. The germline V gene has CDR1 SGHDT and CDR2 YYEEEE. The CDR3 covers 14 residues. This CDR3 reads CASSPTGGTYEQYF. CDR3 coding DNA: TGTGCCAGCAGCCCGACAGGGGGCACTTACGAGCAGTACTTC.